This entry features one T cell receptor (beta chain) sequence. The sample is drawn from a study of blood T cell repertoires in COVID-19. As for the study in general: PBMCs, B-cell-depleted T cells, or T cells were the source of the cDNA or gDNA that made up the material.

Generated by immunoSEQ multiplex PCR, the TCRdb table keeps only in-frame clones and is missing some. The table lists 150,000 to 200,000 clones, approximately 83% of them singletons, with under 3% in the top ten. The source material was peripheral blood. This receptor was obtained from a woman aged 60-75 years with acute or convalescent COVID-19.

DNA for the CDR3: TGTGCCAGCGGGGGCGCGAGCAATCAGCCCCAGCATTTT. It is translated as CASGGASNQPQHF. This chain uses TRBV28 with TRBJ1-5, with D perhaps matching TRBD1 (6 bases). This CDR3 is 13 amino acids long. Germline CDR1 and CDR2: MDHEN and SYDVKM. The V end lost 8 bases, the J end lost 1 base, and 9 bases lay between the germline ends.